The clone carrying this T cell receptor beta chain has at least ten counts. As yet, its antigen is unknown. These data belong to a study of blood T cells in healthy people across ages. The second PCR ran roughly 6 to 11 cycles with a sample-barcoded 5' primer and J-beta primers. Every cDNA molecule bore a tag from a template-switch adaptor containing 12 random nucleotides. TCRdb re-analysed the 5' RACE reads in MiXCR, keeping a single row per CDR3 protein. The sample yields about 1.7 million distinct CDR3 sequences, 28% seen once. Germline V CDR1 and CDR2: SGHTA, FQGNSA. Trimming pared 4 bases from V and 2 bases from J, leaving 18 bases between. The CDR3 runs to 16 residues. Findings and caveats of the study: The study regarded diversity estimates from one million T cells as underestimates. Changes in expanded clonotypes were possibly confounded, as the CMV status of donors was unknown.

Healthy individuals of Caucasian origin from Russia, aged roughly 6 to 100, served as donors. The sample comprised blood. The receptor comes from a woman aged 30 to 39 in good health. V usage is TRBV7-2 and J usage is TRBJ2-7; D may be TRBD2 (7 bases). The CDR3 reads CASSWGGGGRTYEQYF. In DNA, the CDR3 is TGTGCCAGCAGCTGGGGGGGCGGGGGCCGAACCTACGAGCAGTACTTC.